The clone carrying this TCR beta chain was seen many times. The entry originates in a study of T cells in Graves' hyperthyroidism and ophthalmopathy. Amplification targeted TCR beta CDR3 regions from RNA transcripts. Researchers ran a first-round RT-PCR on the TCR CDR3 using the HTBI primer set. TCRdb recomputed calls from the multiplex PCR reads with MiXCR, one row per CDR3 protein. This sample yields about 560,000 distinct CDR3 sequences, of which 16% are seen a single time; more than 15% belongs to the top ten. Trimming removed 3 bases from V and 6 bases from J; junction bases left unmatched: 15. The CDR3 is 17 amino acids. The germline V gene has CDR1 MDHEN and CDR2 SYDVKM.

The chain employs TRBV28 and TRBJ2-3; 7 nucleotides match TRBD1. The TCR originated in a woman under 30 with Graves' hyperthyroidism. The sample comprised blood. CDR3 coding DNA: TGTGCCAGCAGTTTCCCCCCCGGGACAGCAGTCTCGGATACGCAGTATTTT. As protein: CASSFPPGTAVSDTQYF.